The T cell receptor beta chain under discussion was sequenced for a study of T cell responses to AZD1222 COVID-19 vaccine. Method: immunoSEQ multiplex PCR; TCRdb's copy keeps in-frame clones and lacks some. The table shows about 73,000 clones, with nearly 90% occurring only once. Combined were second doses at about 4 or about 12 weeks. This clone was recorded once. Antigen unknown. Points from the study as a whole: Among the donors, most were white British and more were female, and clonal diversity was possibly underestimated. Baseline serology detected seropositivity in only six or seven AZD1222 recipients. Dominant CD4 TCR responses targeted spike regions 160-218 and 743-854.

Sequences were derived from peripheral blood, sampled 28 days after the second AZD1222 dose. The clonotype was recovered from an adult who received the AZD1222 COVID-19 vaccine.

The DNA of the CDR3 is TGTGCCAGCAGCCAAGCCGAGCCGGGACAGGGGGGTTGGGATACGCAGTATTTT. It specifies CASSQAEPGQGGWDTQYF. This chain links TRBV4-2 with TRBJ2-3; TRBD1 matches 11 bases. This CDR3 has 18 residues. Trimming took 1 base from V and 6 from J; bases not matched to a gene: 12. From germline, CDR1 is LGHNA and CDR2 YNFKEQ.